A selection of T cell receptor beta chains follows, all from one sample in a study of post-analysis software for immune sequencing data. TCRdb used MiXCR to reprocess the PCR reads, holding one entry per CDR3 protein. The sample yields hundreds of thousands of distinct CDR3 sequences, approximately 30% seen once. The specimen sequenced was blood. The receptors were gathered from a girl under 18 with multiple sclerosis. CDR3s include the opening cysteine and the closing phenylalanine or tryptophan. The D gene is left open where the match is weak. Clone size, where shown, is once, few, many, or a class for clones that have expanded.

TRBV20-1	TRBJ2-1	NA	few	CSANEAITPYNEQFF	TGCAGTGCTAACGAGGCGATAACCCCCTACAATGAGCAGTTCTTC
TRBV4-1	TRBJ2-6	NA	NA	CASSQLGSGANVLTF	TGCGCCAGCAGCCAACTTGGGTCTGGGGCCAACGTCCTGACTTTC
TRBV7-8	TRBJ1-4	NA	NA	CASSLPRFGEKLFF	TGTGCCAGCAGCTTACCGCGGTTTGGTGAAAAACTGTTTTTT
TRBV4-3	TRBJ2-1	NA	NA	CASSQGLTGGANEQFF	TGCGCCAGCAGCCAAGGTTTGACGGGTGGGGCCAATGAGCAGTTCTTC
TRBV20-1	TRBJ2-3	TRBD1	few	CSARDRTGSTDTQYF	TGCAGTGCTAGGGACCGGACAGGTAGCACAGATACGCAGTATTTT
TRBV7-9	TRBJ2-7	NA	NA	CASSLKGVHEQYF	TGTGCCAGCAGCTTAAAGGGTGTCCACGAGCAGTACTTC
TRBV10-3	TRBJ1-5	NA	NA	CAISESGGGQYQPQHF	TGTGCCATCAGTGAGTCGGGAGGGGGGCAGTATCAGCCCCAGCATTTT
TRBV7-8	TRBJ2-5	TRBD1	NA	CASSSQQGRETQYF	TGTGCCAGCAGCTCCCAACAGGGGAGAGAGACCCAGTACTTC
TRBV7-8	TRBJ1-5	NA	NA	CASTVGRGGNQPQHF	TGTGCCAGCACGGTTGGCCGGGGCGGCAATCAGCCCCAGCATTTT
TRBV28	TRBJ2-1	TRBD2	NA	CASSSPAGTYNEQFF	TGTGCCAGCAGTTCCCCAGCGGGAACCTACAATGAGCAGTTCTTC
TRBV2	TRBJ1-1	NA	NA	CASSDRQAVVNTEAFF	TGTGCCAGCAGTGACCGACAGGCCGTGGTGAACACTGAAGCTTTCTTT
TRBV3-1	TRBJ2-7	NA	few	CASSQELGRSYEQYF	TGTGCCAGCAGCCAAGAACTAGGCAGATCCTACGAGCAGTACTTC
TRBV10-3	TRBJ2-5	TRBD2	NA	CAIQEAGQETQYF	TGTGCCATCCAGGAAGCGGGGCAAGAGACCCAGTACTTC
TRBV7-9	TRBJ1-2	NA	NA	CASSLVQPDNYGYTF	TGTGCCAGCAGCTTAGTCCAGCCAGATAACTATGGCTACACCTTC